The entry that follows covers one T cell receptor (beta chain) sequence. The immunoSEQ assay amplified TCRB CDR3 from up to roughly 2 ug DNA. Sequenced by immunoSEQ multiplex PCR; TCRdb stores in-frame clones only, minus some. This table holds fewer than 50,000 clones, about 85% found once. Germline V lookup: CDR1 SGDLS, CDR2 YYNGEE. The V and J ends lost 4 bases and 0 bases respectively, with 11 bases between them. The CDR3 has 15 residues. This record comes from a study of glioma-infiltrating T cells after dendritic cell vaccination. The specimen comprised blood, sampled before dendritic cell vaccination. The sequence was obtained from a human donor with glioblastoma. The chain has TRBV9 and TRBJ1-3; D not certain. The CDR3 is CASSPRHSSGNTIYF. The CDR3 bases are TGTGCCAGCAGCCCACGTCACAGCTCTGGAAACACCATATATTTT. Combining the CDR3 with reference TRBV9 and TRBJ1-3 gives the whole variable domain DSGVTQTPKHLITATGQRVTLRCSPRSGDLSVYWYQQSLDQGLQFLIQYYNGEERAKGNILERFSAQQFPDLHSELNLSSLELGDSALYFCASSPRHSSGNTIYFGEGSWLTVV.